The rows below give T cell receptor beta chains drawn from one sample of a study of blood T cell repertoires in COVID-19. Sequenced by immunoSEQ multiplex PCR; TCRdb stores in-frame clones only, minus some. The sample consists of approximately 110,000 clones, roughly four fifths of them appearing once. Sample: peripheral blood. The receptors were sampled from a woman aged 80 or over with acute or convalescent COVID-19. Both conserved end residues are part of each CDR3. The D gene is left open where the match is weak. The size entry is marked missing in some rows and otherwise reads once, few, many or a size class.

TRBJ2-3	few	TRBV5-1	TRBD1	CASGPTGDITDTQYF	TGCGCCAGTGGCCCTACAGGGGATATCACAGATACGCAGTATTTT
TRBJ2-2	once	TRBV7-6	TRBD2	CASSLGLAGSGTGELFF	TGTGCCAGCAGCTTAGGATTAGCGGGTAGTGGGACCGGGGAGCTGTTTTTT
TRBJ1-2	NA	TRBV25-1	NA	CASSEMSNYGYTF	TGTGCCAGCAGTGAAATGAGTAACTATGGCTACACCTTC
TRBJ1-5	NA	TRBV18	NA	CASSPLPGNQPQHF	TGTGCCAGCTCACCCCTCCCGGGGAATCAGCCCCAGCATTTT
TRBJ1-1	NA	TRBV2	TRBD1	CASLLRGGFDTEAFF	TGTGCCAGTCTCCTGAGAGGGGGCTTTGACACTGAAGCTTTCTTT
TRBJ1-2	NA	TRBV2	NA	CASSGGRGTPGYGYTF	TGTGCCAGCAGTGGGGGTAGGGGGACCCCTGGCTATGGCTACACCTTC
TRBJ2-5	NA	TRBV19	TRBD2	CASGSGTSGRGETQYF	TGTGCCAGTGGATCCGGGACTAGCGGGAGAGGAGAGACCCAGTACTTC
TRBJ2-5	NA	TRBV12-3/TRBV12-4	NA	CASSLRSQETQYF	TGTGCCAGCAGTTTAAGGAGTCAAGAGACCCAGTACTTC
TRBJ1-1	NA	TRBV5-1	NA	CASSLDWNTEAFF	TGCGCCAGCAGCTTGGACTGGAACACTGAAGCTTTCTTT
TRBJ2-3	NA	TRBV6-6	NA	CASSARVTDTQYF	TGTGCCAGCTCAGCGCGGGTCACAGATACGCAGTATTTT
TRBJ1-4	NA	TRBV24-1	NA	CATSDNSGNNEKLFF	TGTGCCACCAGTGACAACTCAGGGAATAATGAAAAACTGTTTTTT
TRBJ1-3	once	TRBV6-2/TRBV6-3	NA	CASSYWGFGNTIYF	TGTGCCAGCAGTTACTGGGGCTTTGGAAACACCATATATTTT
TRBJ2-1	NA	TRBV6-2/TRBV6-3	NA	CASSIILGGEQFF	TGTGCCAGCAGTATTATCCTAGGAGGTGAGCAGTTCTTC
TRBJ2-3	NA	TRBV18	TRBD1	CASSPLGQGATTDTQYF	TGTGCCAGCTCACCACTCGGACAGGGGGCAACCACAGATACGCAGTATTTT
TRBJ2-5	NA	TRBV13	NA	CASSLVAGERETQYF	TGTGCCAGCAGCTTAGTGGCCGGGGAGAGGGAGACCCAGTACTTC
TRBJ1-5	few	TRBV27	TRBD1	CASRPGQGNQPQHF	TGTGCCAGCAGACCAGGACAGGGAAATCAGCCCCAGCATTTT
TRBJ2-1	NA	TRBV7-2	NA	CASSSDTGNEQFF	TGTGCCAGCAGCTCTGACACAGGCAATGAGCAGTTCTTC
TRBJ1-2	NA	TRBV19	NA	CASKGEYFYGYTF	TGTGCCAGTAAGGGGGAGTACTTCTATGGCTACACCTTC
TRBJ1-2	few	TRBV5-4	TRBD1	CASSLVGTARISDGYTF	TGTGCCAGCAGCTTGGTGGGGACAGCCCGGATTTCTGATGGCTACACCTTC
TRBJ2-2	NA	TRBV5-4	TRBD1	CASSFRQGYTGELFF	TGTGCCAGCAGCTTTCGACAGGGGTACACCGGGGAGCTGTTTTTT
TRBJ2-5	NA	TRBV5-1	NA	CASTYQGGEETQYF	TGCGCCAGCACTTACCAGGGGGGCGAGGAGACCCAGTACTTC
TRBJ2-1	NA	TRBV2	NA	CASERTAAYEQFF	TGTGCCAGCGAGAGGACTGCCGCTTATGAGCAGTTCTTC
TRBJ2-1	once	TRBV9	TRBD2	CASNLREGPSYNEQFF	TGTGCCAGCAATTTGCGGGAGGGCCCGTCCTACAATGAGCAGTTCTTC
TRBJ2-1	NA	TRBV5-1	NA	CASSLRLGSGNNEQFF	TGCGCCAGCAGTTTACGACTCGGTAGCGGTAACAATGAGCAGTTCTTC
TRBJ2-3	NA	TRBV24-1	NA	CATRRLDTDTQYF	TGTGCCACCAGGCGACTAGACACAGATACGCAGTATTTT
TRBJ2-1	NA	TRBV27	TRBD1	CASSRDRAYNEQFF	TGTGCCAGCAGTAGGGACAGGGCCTACAATGAGCAGTTCTTC
TRBJ2-2	NA	TRBV5-1	NA	CASSPGTVGGELFF	TGCGCCAGCAGCCCAGGGACTGTGGGCGGGGAGCTGTTTTTT
TRBJ2-1	NA	TRBV5-1	TRBD2	CASSLQPPGLAGGLGNEQFF	TGCGCCAGCAGCCTTCAACCGCCGGGACTAGCGGGAGGGTTAGGCAATGAGCAGTTCTTC
TRBJ2-1	NA	TRBV14	TRBD2	CASSQDSGRANEQFF	TGTGCCAGCAGCCAAGATAGCGGGAGGGCCAATGAGCAGTTCTTC
TRBJ1-5	few	TRBV5-5	NA	CASSLGGGNQPQHF	TGTGCCAGCAGCTTGGGGGGGGGCAATCAGCCCCAGCATTTT
TRBJ2-3	NA	TRBV11-1	NA	CASSHREGADTQYF	TGTGCCAGCAGCCACAGGGAGGGAGCAGATACGCAGTATTTT
TRBJ1-1	few	TRBV24-1	NA	CATSDSGGGNTEAFF	TGTGCCACCAGTGATTCGGGGGGCGGGAACACTGAAGCTTTCTTT
TRBJ1-3	NA	TRBV5-1	NA	CASSYTTTASGNTIYF	TGCGCCAGCAGCTATACTACGACAGCCTCTGGAAACACCATATATTTT
TRBJ2-2	NA	TRBV24-1	TRBD2	CATSELGTSGRGELFF	TGTGCCACCAGTGAACTCGGGACTAGCGGGCGGGGGGAGCTGTTTTTT
TRBJ2-1	NA	TRBV7-2	TRBD2	CASSLGGGISYNEQFF	TGTGCCAGCAGCTTAGGGGGGGGGATCTCCTACAATGAGCAGTTCTTC
TRBJ1-2	few	TRBV6-5	NA	CASSYSNRDGYTF	TGTGCCAGCAGTTACTCGAACAGGGATGGCTACACCTTC
TRBJ1-4	once	TRBV6-5	NA	CASSYTFGEKLFF	TGTGCCAGCAGTTACACGTTCGGTGAAAAACTGTTTTTT
TRBJ1-4	NA	TRBV5-1	NA	CASSSIGGLNEKLFF	TGCGCCAGCAGCTCGATAGGGGGTCTTAATGAAAAACTGTTTTTT
TRBJ1-1	NA	TRBV29-1	NA	CSPVQGREAFF	TGCAGCCCGGTGCAAGGGAGGGAAGCTTTCTTT